The rows below give T cell receptor beta chains drawn from one sample of a study of OX40 agonist ivuxolimab in advanced cancers. The repertoire was sequenced with immunoSEQ multiplex PCR; TCRdb's copy has only in-frame clones and lacks some. The profile shows tens of thousands of clones, about 85% of them singletons. The specimen was CD4+ or CD8+ T cells sorted from blood, collected in a trial of the OX40 agonist ivuxolimab. Every receptor here comes from an adult with an advanced solid tumor such as melanoma, head and neck, liver or kidney cancer. CDR3s include the opening cysteine and the closing phenylalanine or tryptophan. A D gene is named only where the DNA matches it firmly. Clone size is not always given. Where it is, it says once, few, many or a class for expanded clones.

TRBJ1-4,-,TRBV10-3,-,TGTGCCATCAGTGGGGGGGGCGATGGTGAAAAACTGTTTTTT,CAISGGGDGEKLFF
TRBJ1-5,-,TRBV6-6,-,TGTGCCATCACCTCCAGGGCCGGGAATCAGCCCCAGCATTTT,CAITSRAGNQPQHF
TRBJ2-3,TRBD2,TRBV5-5,-,TGTGCCAGCAACATGGGACTACGCACAGATACGCAGTATTTT,CASNMGLRTDTQYF
TRBJ2-1,-,TRBV29-1,-,TGCAGCGTGGCCAGGGTGACCGTGGGTAATGAGCAGTTCTTC,CSVARVTVGNEQFF
TRBJ2-1,-,TRBV12-5,-,TGTGCTAGTGGTTTAGCTTCGCCCGGAGGGAGGAGCTCCTACAATGAGCAGTTCTTC,CASGLASPGGRSSYNEQFF
TRBJ2-1,-,TRBV7-3,-,TGTGCCAGCAGCTCCTCCGGGACGGGAAGCTACAATGAGCAGTTCTTC,CASSSSGTGSYNEQFF
TRBJ1-5,-,TRBV10-3,-,TGTGCCATCAGTGAGGAGTGGGGGGCCAGTCAGCCCCAGCATTTT,CAISEEWGASQPQHF
TRBJ2-1,TRBD2,TRBV4-1,-,TGCGCCAGCAGCCAAACCCCGGGACTAGCTAACAATGAGCAGTTCTTC,CASSQTPGLANNEQFF
TRBJ1-5,TRBD1,TRBV6-1,few,TGTGCCAGCAGTTGGGACAGGGAACAGCCCCAGCATTTT,CASSWDREQPQHF
TRBJ2-1,-,TRBV19,-,TGTGCCAGGGCGACGAAAAGCTCCTACAATGAGCAGTTCTTC,CARATKSSYNEQFF
TRBJ2-3,TRBD1,TRBV19,-,TGTGCCAGTAGCCCACAGCGGGACAGGGGGTCGGATACGCAGTATTTT,CASSPQRDRGSDTQYF
TRBJ1-3,TRBD1,TRBV9,-,TGTGCCAGCAGTACAGGGGTGAGCTCTGGAAACACCATATATTTT,CASSTGVSSGNTIYF
TRBJ2-7,-,TRBV19,-,TGTGCCAGTAGTATAGTGGGGGACGAGCAGTACTTC,CASSIVGDEQYF
TRBJ2-7,-,TRBV6-6,-,TGTGCCAGCAGGAGGCAGGGGGGCGGGGAGCAGTACTTC,CASRRQGGGEQYF
TRBJ1-1,-,TRBV19,once,TGTGCCAGTAGTATTGTGCCAGGCTCGAACACTGAAGCTTTCTTT,CASSIVPGSNTEAFF
TRBJ1-3,TRBD1,TRBV28,-,TGTGCCAGCAGTTCCCGACAGGGTGTGGGAAACACCATATATTTT,CASSSRQGVGNTIYF
TRBJ2-7,TRBD2,TRBV5-4,-,TGTGCCAGCAGCTTGAGGATGGGGGGGGGTCCCTACGAGCAGTACTTC,CASSLRMGGGPYEQYF
TRBJ2-7,TRBD1,TRBV6-6,-,TGTGCCAGCAGTTACTCGGGACAGGGAAGCGAGCAGTACTTC,CASSYSGQGSEQYF
TRBJ2-7,-,TRBV18,-,TGTGCCAGCTCACCGAGTCAGGGAAGGGACGAGCAGTACTTC,CASSPSQGRDEQYF
TRBJ2-1,-,TRBV7-8,few,TGTGCCAGCAGCTTAGTCCCGGGAAGTAACAATGAGCAGTTCTTC,CASSLVPGSNNEQFF
TRBJ2-7,TRBD1,TRBV6-6,-,TGTGCCAGCAGTGCCTCGACAGGGGCCTACGAGCAGTACTTC,CASSASTGAYEQYF
TRBJ2-1,-,TRBV19,few,TGTGCCAGTAGTTTGACATTTTCCTACAATGAGCAGTTCTTC,CASSLTFSYNEQFF
TRBJ1-2,TRBD1,TRBV28,-,TGTGCCAGCACGACGGGACAGCGAGGATATGGCTACACCTTC,CASTTGQRGYGYTF
TRBJ2-7,-,TRBV7-9,-,TGTGCCAGCAGCCCACATGAGGGTATGGAGCAGTACTTC,CASSPHEGMEQYF
TRBJ2-1,-,TRBV6-6,-,TGTGCCAGCAGTTACCCCGGGAGAGGGTTTGGTGAGCAGTTCTTC,CASSYPGRGFGEQFF
TRBJ1-4,-,TRBV7-2,-,TGTGCCAGCAGCCCGAGGACCGAGAGTGAAAAACTGTTTTTT,CASSPRTESEKLFF
TRBJ2-3,-,TRBV7-8,once,TGTGCCAGCAGCTTAGGACAGATAACAGATACGCAGTATTTT,CASSLGQITDTQYF
TRBJ1-1,-,TRBV6-5,-,TGTGCCAGCAGTGAGACGGACAGGAACACTGAAGCTTTCTTT,CASSETDRNTEAFF
TRBJ1-4,-,TRBV28,-,TGTGCCAGCACCCCCCCACAGGGCGGTGAAAAACTGTTTTTT,CASTPPQGGEKLFF
TRBJ2-7,TRBD1,TRBV13,-,TGTGCCAGCAGCGGACAGGGGAAAATCACCTACGAGCAGTACTTC,CASSGQGKITYEQYF
TRBJ1-1,-,TRBV2,-,TGTGCCAGCAGTCGGTTACTTCCGAACACTGAAGCTTTCTTT,CASSRLLPNTEAFF
TRBJ1-2,-,TRBV10-3,-,TGTGCCATCAGTGAGCTCGAGGTATCAAGCTATGGCTACACCTTC,CAISELEVSSYGYTF
TRBJ2-3,-,TRBV6-5,-,TGTGCCAGCAGTTACAGGGCCGGCACAGATACGCAGTATTTT,CASSYRAGTDTQYF
TRBJ2-3,-,TRBV5-6,-,TGTGCCAGCAGCTTGGAGAACAGACACACAGATACGCAGTATTTT,CASSLENRHTDTQYF
TRBJ2-5,TRBD2,TRBV29-1,-,TGCAGCGTTCAGTTCGGACTAGTAGAGCCCCAGTACTTC,CSVQFGLVEPQYF
TRBJ1-5,-,TRBV7-9,-,TGTGCCAGCAGCTCCGGGACCGCGAATCAGCCCCAGCATTTT,CASSSGTANQPQHF
TRBJ2-5,TRBD2,TRBV18,-,TGTGCCAGCTCACCATTCGTCAAGCGGGAGGTCAAGACCCAGTACTTC,CASSPFVKREVKTQYF
TRBJ2-1,TRBD2,TRBV30,-,TGTGCCTGGAGGATGCTAGCGGGAGGTAATGAGCAGTTCTTC,CAWRMLAGGNEQFF